This T cell receptor (beta chain) was identified during a study of T cell responses to AZD1222 COVID-19 vaccine. Generated by immunoSEQ multiplex PCR, the TCRdb table keeps only in-frame clones and is missing some. The profile covers 120,000 to 150,000 clones, with roughly 90% appearing a single time and about 3.2% taken by the ten largest. Whole-study results and caveats: Spike regions recognized by vaccine-associated CD4 TCRs spanned the protein, led by 160-218 and 743-854.

In germline, CDR1 is SGHAT, CDR2 FQNNGV. V dropped 2 bases and J dropped 4; count of bases not matched to a gene: 10. CDR3 length: 18 residues. As for this clone: Antigen specificity is unknown.

The chain carries TRBV11-2 and TRBJ2-3; TRBD2 aligns across 12 bases. The sequences come from peripheral blood, collected on day 0 of AZD1222 vaccination. The sequence was collected from an adult in good health. DNA for the CDR3: TGTGCCAGCAGCTTATCACCCCGGACTAGCGGGATGGCAGATACGCAGTATTTT. This sequence encodes CASSLSPRTSGMADTQYF.